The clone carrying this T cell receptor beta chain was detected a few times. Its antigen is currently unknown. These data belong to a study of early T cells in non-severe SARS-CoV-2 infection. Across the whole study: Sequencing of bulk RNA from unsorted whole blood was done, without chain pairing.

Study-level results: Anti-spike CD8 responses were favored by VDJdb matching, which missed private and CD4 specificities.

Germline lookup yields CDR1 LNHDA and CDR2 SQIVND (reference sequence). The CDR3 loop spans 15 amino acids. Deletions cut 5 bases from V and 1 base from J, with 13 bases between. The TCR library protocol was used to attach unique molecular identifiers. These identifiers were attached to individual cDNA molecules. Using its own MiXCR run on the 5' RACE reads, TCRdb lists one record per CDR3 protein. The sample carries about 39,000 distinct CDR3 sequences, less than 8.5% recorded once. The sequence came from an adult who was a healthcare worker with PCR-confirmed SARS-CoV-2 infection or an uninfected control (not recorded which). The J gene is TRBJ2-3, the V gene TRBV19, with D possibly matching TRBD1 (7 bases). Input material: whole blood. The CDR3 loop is CASSFDREGTDTQYF. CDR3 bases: TGTGCCAGTAGTTTTGACAGGGAGGGCACAGATACGCAGTATTTT.